Included here is one T cell receptor (beta chain) sequence, with context. Its matching antigen is unknown. In the same sample, other DNA sequences code for this CDR3. Only in-frame clones appear in the TCRdb table, and some are missing; sequencing was by immunoSEQ multiplex PCR. The sample lists about 32,000 clones; 90% to 98% were seen once. The germline V gene encodes CDR1 SQVTM and CDR2 ANQGSEA. This CDR3 has 12 residues. V was shortened by 4 bases and J by 2 bases, with 9 bases between the two germline ends. The data belong to a study of monozygotic twins with cystic fibrosis. Study-level background: Library input was three micrograms of fragmented DNA, with roughly 14 PCR cycles. General study points: In 13 of 16 pairs, V gene usage was closest to the co-twin's.

This clonotype originated in a girl aged 2 to 10 with cystic fibrosis. The sample was blood. The gene calls are TRBV29-1 and TRBJ2-7, with D possibly being TRBD2 (5 bases). The CDR3: CSVGSGAYEQYF. In nucleotides, the CDR3 is TGCAGCGTTGGGAGCGGAGCCTACGAGCAGTACTTC.